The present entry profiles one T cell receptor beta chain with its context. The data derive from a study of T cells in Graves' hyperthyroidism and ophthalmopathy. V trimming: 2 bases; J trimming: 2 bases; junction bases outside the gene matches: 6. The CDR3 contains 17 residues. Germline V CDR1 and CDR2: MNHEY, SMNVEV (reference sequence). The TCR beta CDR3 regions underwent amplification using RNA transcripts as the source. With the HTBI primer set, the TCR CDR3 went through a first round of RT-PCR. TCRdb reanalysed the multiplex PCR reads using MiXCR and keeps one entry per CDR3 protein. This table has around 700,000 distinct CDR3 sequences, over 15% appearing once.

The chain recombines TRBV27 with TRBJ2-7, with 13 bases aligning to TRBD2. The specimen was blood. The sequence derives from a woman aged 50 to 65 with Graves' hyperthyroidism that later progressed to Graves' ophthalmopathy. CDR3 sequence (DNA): TGTGCCAGCAGTTTAGCCGGGACTAGCGGGGCCCCCTACGAGCAGTACTTC. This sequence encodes CASSLAGTSGAPYEQYF.